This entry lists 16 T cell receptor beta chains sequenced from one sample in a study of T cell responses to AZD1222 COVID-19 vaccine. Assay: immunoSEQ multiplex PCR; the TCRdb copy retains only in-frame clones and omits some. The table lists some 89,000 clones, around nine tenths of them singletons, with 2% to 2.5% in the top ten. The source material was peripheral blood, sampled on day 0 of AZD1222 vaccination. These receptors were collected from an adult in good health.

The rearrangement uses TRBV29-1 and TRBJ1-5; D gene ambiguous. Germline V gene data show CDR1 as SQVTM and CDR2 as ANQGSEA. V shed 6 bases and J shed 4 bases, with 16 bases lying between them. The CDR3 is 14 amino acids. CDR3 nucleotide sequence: TGCAGCGTCCACGGTTGGCTCCGGAATCAGCCCCAGCATTTT. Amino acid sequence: CSVHGWLRNQPQHF.

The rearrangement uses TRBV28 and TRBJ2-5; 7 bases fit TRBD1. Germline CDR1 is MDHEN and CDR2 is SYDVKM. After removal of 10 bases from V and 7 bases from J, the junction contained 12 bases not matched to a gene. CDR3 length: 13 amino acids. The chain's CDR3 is CAIRDSASGTQYF. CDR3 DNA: TGTGCCATCCGGGACAGCGCCTCCGGGACCCAGTACTTC.

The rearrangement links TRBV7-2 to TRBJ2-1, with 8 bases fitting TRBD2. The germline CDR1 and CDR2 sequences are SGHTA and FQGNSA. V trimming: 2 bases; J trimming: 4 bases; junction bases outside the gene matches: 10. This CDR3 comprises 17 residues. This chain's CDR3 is CASSLSSHSGSYNEQFF. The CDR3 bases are TGTGCCAGCAGCTTAAGTTCCCACAGCGGGAGTTACAATGAGCAGTTCTTC.

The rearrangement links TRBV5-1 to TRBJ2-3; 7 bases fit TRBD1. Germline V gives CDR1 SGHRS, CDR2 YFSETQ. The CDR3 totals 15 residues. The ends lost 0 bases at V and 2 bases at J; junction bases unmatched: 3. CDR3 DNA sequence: TGCGCCAGCAGCTTGGCAGGGGGACCCACAGATACGCAGTATTTT. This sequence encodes CASSLAGGPTDTQYF. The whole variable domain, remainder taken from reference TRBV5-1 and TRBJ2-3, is KAGVTQTPRYLIKTRGQQVTLSCSPISGHRSVSWYQQTPGQGLQFLFEYFSETQRNKGNFPGRFSGRQFSNSRSEMNVSTLELGDSALYLCASSLAGGPTDTQYFGPGTRLTVL.

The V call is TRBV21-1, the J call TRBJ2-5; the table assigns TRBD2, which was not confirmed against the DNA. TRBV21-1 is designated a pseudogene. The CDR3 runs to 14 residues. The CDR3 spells CASRKRGSQETQYF. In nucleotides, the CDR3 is TGTGCCAGCAGAAAGCGGGGGTCCCAAGAGACCCAGTACTTC.

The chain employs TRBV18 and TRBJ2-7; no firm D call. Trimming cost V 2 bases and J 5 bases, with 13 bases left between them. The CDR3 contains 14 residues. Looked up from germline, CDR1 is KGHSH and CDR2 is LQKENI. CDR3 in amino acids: CASSPGNSYDEQYF. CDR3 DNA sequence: TGTGCCAGCTCACCAGGGAATTCCTACGACGAGCAGTACTTC.

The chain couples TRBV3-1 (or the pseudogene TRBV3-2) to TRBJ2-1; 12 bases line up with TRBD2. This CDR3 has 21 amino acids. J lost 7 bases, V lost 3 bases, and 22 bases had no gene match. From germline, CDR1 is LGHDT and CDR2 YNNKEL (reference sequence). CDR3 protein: CASSHPRTSGKLTQMGNEQFF. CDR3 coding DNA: TGTGCCAGCAGCCACCCCAGGACTAGCGGGAAGTTGACCCAAATGGGGAATGAGCAGTTCTTC.

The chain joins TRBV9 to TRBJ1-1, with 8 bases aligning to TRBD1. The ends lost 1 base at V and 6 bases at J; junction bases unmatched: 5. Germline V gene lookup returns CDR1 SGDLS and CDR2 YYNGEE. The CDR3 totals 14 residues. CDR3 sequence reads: CASSVLDRAAEAFF. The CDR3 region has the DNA TGTGCCAGCAGCGTATTGGACAGGGCGGCTGAAGCTTTCTTT.

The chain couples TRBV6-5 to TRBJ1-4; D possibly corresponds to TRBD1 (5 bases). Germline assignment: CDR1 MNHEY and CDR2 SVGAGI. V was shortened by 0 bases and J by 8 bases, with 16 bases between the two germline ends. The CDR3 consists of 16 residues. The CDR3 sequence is CASSYSGQGVSEKLFF. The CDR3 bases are TGTGCCAGCAGTTACTCGGGGCAGGGAGTTTCGGAAAAACTGTTTTTT.

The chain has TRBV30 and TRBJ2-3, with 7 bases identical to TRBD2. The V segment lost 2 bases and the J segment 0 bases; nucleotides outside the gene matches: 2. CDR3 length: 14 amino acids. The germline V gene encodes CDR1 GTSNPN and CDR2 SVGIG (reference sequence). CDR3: CAWSSSGSTDTQYF. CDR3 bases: TGTGCCTGGAGTTCTAGCGGAAGCACAGATACGCAGTATTTT.

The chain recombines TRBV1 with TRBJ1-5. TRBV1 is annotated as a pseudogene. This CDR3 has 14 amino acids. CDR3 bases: TGCACCAGCAGCCCCCGGGACAGCAATCAGCCCCAGCATTTT. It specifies CTSSPRDSNQPQHF.

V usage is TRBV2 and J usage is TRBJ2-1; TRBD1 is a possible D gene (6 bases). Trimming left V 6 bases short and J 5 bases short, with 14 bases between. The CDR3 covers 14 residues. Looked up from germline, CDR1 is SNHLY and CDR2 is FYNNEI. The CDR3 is CASSRDNINNEQFF. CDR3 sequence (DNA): TGTGCCAGCAGCCGGGACAATATCAACAATGAGCAGTTCTTC.

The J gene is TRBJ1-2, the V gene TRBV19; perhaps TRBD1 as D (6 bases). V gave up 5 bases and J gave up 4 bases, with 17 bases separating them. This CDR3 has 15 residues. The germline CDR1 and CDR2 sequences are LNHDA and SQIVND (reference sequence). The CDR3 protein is CASSEQRGPAYGYTF. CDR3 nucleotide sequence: TGTGCCAGTAGTGAACAGCGGGGGCCGGCCTATGGCTACACCTTC.

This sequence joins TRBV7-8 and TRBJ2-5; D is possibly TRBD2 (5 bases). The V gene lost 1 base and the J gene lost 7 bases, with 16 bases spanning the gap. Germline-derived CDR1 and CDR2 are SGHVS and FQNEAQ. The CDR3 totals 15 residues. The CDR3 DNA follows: TGTGCCAGCAGCTTAGTTGAGAGAGTAGGAGGGACCCAGTACTTC. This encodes CASSLVERVGGTQYF.

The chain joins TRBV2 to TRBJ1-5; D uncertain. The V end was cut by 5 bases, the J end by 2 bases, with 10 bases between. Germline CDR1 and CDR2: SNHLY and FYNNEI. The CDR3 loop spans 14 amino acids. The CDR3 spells CASSQAQRNQPQHF. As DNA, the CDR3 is TGTGCCAGCAGTCAGGCACAGCGCAATCAGCCCCAGCATTTT.

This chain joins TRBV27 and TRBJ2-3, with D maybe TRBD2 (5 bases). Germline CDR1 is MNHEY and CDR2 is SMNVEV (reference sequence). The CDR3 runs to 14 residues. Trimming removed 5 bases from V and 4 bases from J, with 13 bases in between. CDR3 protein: CASSPLRGADTQYF. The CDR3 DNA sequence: TGTGCCAGCAGTCCCCTCCGGGGTGCAGATACGCAGTATTTT.